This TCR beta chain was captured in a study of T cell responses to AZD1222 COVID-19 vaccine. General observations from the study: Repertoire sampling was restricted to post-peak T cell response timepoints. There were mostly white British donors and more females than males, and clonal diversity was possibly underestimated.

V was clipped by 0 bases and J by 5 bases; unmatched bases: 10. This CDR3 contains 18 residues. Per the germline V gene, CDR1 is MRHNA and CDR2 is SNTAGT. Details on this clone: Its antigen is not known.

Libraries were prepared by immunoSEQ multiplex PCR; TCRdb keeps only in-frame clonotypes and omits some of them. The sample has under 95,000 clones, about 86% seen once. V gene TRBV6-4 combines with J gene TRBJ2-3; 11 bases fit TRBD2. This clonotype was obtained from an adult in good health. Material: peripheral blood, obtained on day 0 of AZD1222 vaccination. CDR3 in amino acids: CASSDSAVAGGPRDTQYF. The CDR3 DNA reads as TGTGCCAGCAGTGACTCGGCGGTAGCGGGAGGGCCGAGAGATACGCAGTATTTT.